The 26 T cell receptor beta chains below all came from one sample that was sequenced in a study of cytomegalovirus exposure and HLA in healthy donors (dated by TCRdb to about 2017). To prepare the library, the immunoSEQ multiplex PCR assay was applied. For the multiplex PCR, a mixture combining 60 forward primers for TCR Vbeta segments and 13 reverse primers for TCR Jbeta segments was used. Drawn from immuneACCESS, this table holds only the in-frame rearrangements with V and J called that TCRdb kept. Clones are partly lost; checked studies trace under half to an unresolved V gene and leave the rest unexplained. In this sample the table shows approximately 150,000 clones, around 77% of which occur a single time. The ten top clones hold around 1% of the sample. Sequencing was carried out using PBMCs. All receptors derive from a woman between 40 and 50 years old in good health and CMV-seronegative.

The genes are TRBV10-2 and TRBJ2-7, with 7 bases matching TRBD2. The CDR3 runs to 14 residues. The germline V gene encodes CDR1 WSHSY and CDR2 SAAADI. Losses at the gene ends were 1 base for V and 3 bases for J; bases not matched to a gene: 3. Written as DNA, the CDR3 is TGCGCCAGCAGTGAGTTGGGGGGGGGCTACGAGCAGTACTTC. Its protein is CASSELGGGYEQYF.

There are a few counts of this clone. The rearrangement joins TRBV11-3 to TRBJ2-2, with 9 bases fitting TRBD2. With V trimmed by 3 bases and J by 5 bases, 4 bases remained unmatched. The CDR3 runs to 15 residues. The germline gives CDR1 SGHNT, CDR2 YENEEA. The CDR3 spells CASSFGGRGTGELFF. The CDR3 region has the DNA TGTGCCAGCAGCTTCGGCGGGAGGGGGACCGGGGAGCTGTTTTTT.

The chain has TRBV30 and TRBJ1-1, with D possibly matching TRBD1 (5 bases). Trimming removed 2 bases from V and 6 bases from J, with 10 bases in between. The germline V gene has CDR1 GTSNPN and CDR2 SVGIG (reference sequence). The CDR3 has 12 residues. The CDR3 protein is CAWSPGGAEAFF. The CDR3 DNA is TGTGCCTGGAGTCCGGGGGGGGCTGAAGCTTTCTTT.

The chain is built from TRBV6-5 and TRBJ2-7, with 8 bases aligning to TRBD1. Germline V gene lookup returns CDR1 MNHEY and CDR2 SVGAGI. CDR3 size: 12 residues. Trimming at V came to 11 bases and at J to 9 bases, leaving 12 bases not matched to a gene. The CDR3 bases are TGTGCCTCTTTTGGGACAGGTTTAGTGCAGTACTTC. This encodes CASFGTGLVQYF.

The chain couples TRBV29-1 to TRBJ1-2; D unresolved. The CDR3 contains 11 residues. Germline-derived CDR1 and CDR2 are SQVTM and ANQGSEA. Trimming cost V 4 bases and J 0 bases, with 3 bases left between them. The CDR3, as DNA: TGCAGCGTTGCAGCTAACTATGGCTACACCTTC. Translated: CSVAANYGYTF. The complete variable domain, with remaining parts taken from reference TRBV29-1 and TRBJ1-2, reads SAVISQKPSRDICQRGTSLTIQCQVDSQVTMMFWYRQQPGQSLTLIATANQGSEATYESGFVIDKFPISRPNLTFSTLTVSNMSPEDSSIYLCSVAANYGYTFGSGTRLTVV.

This clone has a handful of counts. The chain links TRBV6-1 to TRBJ1-1, with 9 bases fitting TRBD1. Germline V gives CDR1 MNHNS, CDR2 SASEGT. V trimming: 1 base; J trimming: 2 bases; junction bases outside the gene matches: 5. The CDR3 extends over 16 amino acids. The CDR3 loop is CASSEVGTGPNTEAFF. The DNA of the CDR3 is TGTGCCAGCAGTGAAGTCGGGACAGGGCCCAACACTGAAGCTTTCTTT.

The chain uses TRBV6-1 and TRBJ2-7, with 10 bases matching TRBD2. CDR1 and CDR2 from the germline V gene are MNHNS and SASEGT. This CDR3 has 13 residues. The V segment lost 7 bases and the J segment 11 bases; nucleotides outside the gene matches: 11. The CDR3 sequence: CASTSEREGLEYF. CDR3 sequence (DNA): TGTGCCAGCACGTCCGAGCGGGAGGGGCTCGAGTACTTC.

This clone was recorded once. The genes are TRBV27 and TRBJ1-1, with TRBD1 identical over 9 bases. The germline gives CDR1 MNHEY, CDR2 SMNVEV (reference sequence). The CDR3 length is 17 residues. V lost 2 bases, J lost 5 bases, and 12 bases stayed unmatched. The CDR3 DNA is TGTGCCAGCAGTTTAGTCCCTGGGACAGGGATCGGGACTGAAGCTTTCTTT. Encoded protein: CASSLVPGTGIGTEAFF.

The V gene is TRBV7-8, the J gene TRBJ2-7; TRBD2 matches 7 bases. V was clipped by 8 bases and J by 0 bases; unmatched bases: 7. The CDR3 has 14 amino acids. Germline loops: CDR1 SGHVS, CDR2 FQNEAQ. This CDR3 reads CASSLRTSSYEQYF. In DNA, the CDR3 is TGTGCCAGCTCCCTCCGGACTAGCTCCTACGAGCAGTACTTC.

The V gene is TRBV19, the J gene TRBJ2-1; D gene uncertain. The length of the CDR3 is 18 residues. Germline values: CDR1 LNHDA, CDR2 SQIVND (reference sequence). Trimming removed 4 bases from V and 5 bases from J, with 24 bases in between. CDR3 in amino acids: CASSNSLSVAKNHNEQFF. The CDR3 DNA is TGTGCCAGTAGTAACTCCCTTTCGGTAGCTAAGAATCACAATGAGCAGTTCTTC.

This rearrangement joins TRBV7-9 to TRBJ1-5; D call uncertain. The CDR3 is made up of 14 amino acids. Germline CDR1 and CDR2: SEHNR and FQNEAQ (reference sequence). V gave up 6 bases and J gave up 2 bases, with 11 bases separating them. The CDR3 region has the DNA TGTGCCAGCAGTTACTCAGGCGGCAATCAGCCCCAGCATTTT. This translates into CASSYSGGNQPQHF.

This clone appeared a single time. The rearrangement joins TRBV2 to TRBJ1-1; TRBD1 matches 7 bases. V trimming: 8 bases; J trimming: 8 bases; junction bases outside the gene matches: 8. The CDR3 spans 12 residues. Germline CDR1 reads SNHLY; CDR2 reads FYNNEI. CDR3: CASGSETGEAFF. CDR3 sequence (DNA): TGTGCCAGCGGATCCGAGACAGGGGAAGCTTTCTTT.

In its sample, this clone was seen once. The chain has TRBV5-1 and TRBJ1-2; TRBD1 matches 8 bases. Per germline, CDR1 SGHRS and CDR2 YFSETQ. V was pared by 0 bases and J by 5 bases, with 9 bases of the junction left unmatched. The CDR3 extends over 16 amino acids. CDR3 in amino acids: CASSLEAGGRYYGYTF. The CDR3 region has the DNA TGCGCCAGCAGCTTGGAGGCAGGGGGCAGGTATTATGGCTACACCTTC.

The chain carries TRBV7-6 and TRBJ2-4; 11 bases align to TRBD2. Losses at the gene ends were 5 bases for V and 1 base for J; bases not matched to a gene: 7. Germline V gene data show CDR1 as SGHVS and CDR2 as FNYEAQ. CDR3 size: 17 residues. The chain's CDR3 is CASSGQIAGGAKNIQYF. For the CDR3, the DNA is TGTGCCAGCAGCGGGCAGATAGCGGGAGGGGCCAAAAACATTCAGTACTTC.

The chain carries TRBV28 and TRBJ1-5, with 7 nucleotides matching TRBD1. Trimming cost V 2 bases and J 6 bases; bases outside gene matches: 13. Germline V gene data show CDR1 as MDHEN and CDR2 as SYDVKM. There are 17 residues in the CDR3. CDR3 nucleotides: TGTGCCAGCAGTTTACAAAGCTCCAAGGGGGCGGGTCAGCCCCAGCATTTT. Its translation: CASSLQSSKGAGQPQHF.

The chain links TRBV19 to TRBJ1-4; D is uncertain. The V gene lost 7 bases and the J gene lost 3 bases, with 15 bases spanning the gap. This CDR3 spans 15 amino acids. CDR1 LNHDA and CDR2 SQIVND come from the germline V gene (reference sequence). DNA of the CDR3: TGTGCCAGTACCCTCCTCCCGGGAGCTAATGAAAAACTGTTTTTT. It codes for CASTLLPGANEKLFF. The full variable domain, rest sourced from reference TRBV19 and TRBJ1-4, is DGGITQSPKYLFRKEGQNVTLSCEQNLNHDAMYWYRQDPGQGLRLIYYSQIVNDFQKGDIAEGYSVSREKKESFPLTVTSAQKNPTAFYLCASTLLPGANEKLFFGSGTQLSVL.

This clone was observed a single time. The chain recombines TRBV4-1 with TRBJ2-3; 9 nucleotides line up with TRBD2. Looked up from germline, CDR1 is MGHRA and CDR2 is YSYEKL. This CDR3 contains 16 residues. The V segment lost 4 bases and the J segment 4 bases; nucleotides outside the gene matches: 9. The CDR3 coding sequence is TGCGCCAGCAGCCGATTCGATAGCGGGAGCCCAGATACGCAGTATTTT. Translated, it gives CASSRFDSGSPDTQYF.

V and J are TRBV19 and TRBJ1-5, with D unclear. The CDR3 extends over 14 amino acids. V lost 7 bases and J lost 1, with 11 bases in between. CDR1 is LNHDA, CDR2 SQIVND, per germline (reference sequence). DNA of the CDR3: TGTGCCAGTATGGAGGCACCAAGCAATCAGCCCCAGCATTTT. Translated, it gives CASMEAPSNQPQHF. Together with reference TRBV19 and TRBJ1-5, the CDR3 gives the full variable domain: DGGITQSPKYLFRKEGQNVTLSCEQNLNHDAMYWYRQDPGQGLRLIYYSQIVNDFQKGDIAEGYSVSREKKESFPLTVTSAQKNPTAFYLCASMEAPSNQPQHFGDGTRLSIL.

The V gene is TRBV6-1, the J gene TRBJ1-1; tentative D call: TRBD1 (6 bases). Germline V gene sequence: CDR1 MNHNS, CDR2 SASEGT. The V and J ends lost 6 bases and 7 bases respectively, with 12 bases between them. The CDR3 is 12 amino acids. CDR3 sequence reads: CASRSDSSEAFF. In DNA, the CDR3 is TGTGCCAGCAGATCGGACAGTAGTGAAGCTTTCTTT.

This clone has only a few counts. J is TRBJ1-2 and V is TRBV13, with D maybe TRBD1 (6 bases). The V end was cut by 0 bases, the J end by 3 bases, with 8 bases between. The CDR3 sequence is 14 residues long. Germline values: CDR1 PRHDT, CDR2 FYEKMQ (reference sequence). The CDR3 DNA follows: TGTGCCAGCAGCTTAGGGACAGGAGACTATGGCTACACCTTC. Its protein product is CASSLGTGDYGYTF.

The chain carries TRBV11-2 and TRBJ2-2; 9 nucleotides agree with TRBD2. The J segment lost 3 bases and the V segment lost 5 bases, leaving 7 bases of the junction unmatched. From germline, CDR1 is SGHAT and CDR2 FQNNGV. This CDR3 is built from 16 residues. The CDR3 region has the DNA TGTGCCAGCAGCCCCCCTAGCGGGACTGACACCGGGGAGCTGTTTTTT. Encoded protein: CASSPPSGTDTGELFF.

J is TRBJ2-6 and V is TRBV5-1; the D is unclear. The CDR3 is 15 amino acids. Germline V gene data show CDR1 as SGHRS and CDR2 as YFSETQ. V was pared by 2 bases and J by 4 bases, with 10 bases between. Here the CDR3 DNA reads TGCGCCAGCAGCTTAACATTTACAGGGGCCAACGTCCTGACTTTC. Protein sequence: CASSLTFTGANVLTF.

The chain recombines TRBV6-5 with TRBJ1-2; D is possibly TRBD1 (6 bases). From germline, CDR1 is MNHEY and CDR2 SVGAGI. The CDR3 loop spans 13 amino acids. V lost 2 bases and J lost 2, with 6 bases in between. This CDR3 reads CASSYGGNYGYTF. The CDR3 nucleotides are TGTGCCAGCAGTTACGGGGGCAACTATGGCTACACCTTC.

V gene TRBV30 combines with J gene TRBJ2-6; 9 bases map to TRBD1. V gave up 5 bases and J gave up 11 bases; unmatched junction bases: 7. This CDR3 contains 13 residues. Germline assignment: CDR1 GTSNPN and CDR2 SVGIG (reference sequence). The CDR3 nucleotides read TGTGCCTGGGGACTGGGACAGGGTTACGTCCTGACTTTC. Translation: CAWGLGQGYVLTF.

The V gene is TRBV2, the J gene TRBJ2-7, with a weak D call TRBD1 (5 bases). The CDR3 consists of 16 residues. Trimming removed 0 bases from V and 5 bases from J, with 17 bases in between. Germline V gives CDR1 SNHLY, CDR2 FYNNEI. The CDR3 coding sequence is TGTGCCAGCAGTGAAGCGCATATTGCAGGGAAAAACGAGCAGTACTTC. It translates to CASSEAHIAGKNEQYF.

The chain is built from TRBV2 and TRBJ1-6; D call uncertain. V lost 7 bases and J 6 bases, leaving 10 bases between the germline ends. Germline assignment: CDR1 SNHLY and CDR2 FYNNEI. The CDR3 extends over 13 amino acids. The CDR3 DNA is TGTGCCAGCATGGAGCGATTTAATTCACCCCTCCACTTT. It yields the protein CASMERFNSPLHF. Complete variable domain (other parts from reference TRBV2 and TRBJ1-6): EPEVTQTPSHQVTQMGQEVILRCVPISNHLYFYWYRQILGQKVEFLVSFYNNEISEKSEIFDDQFSVERPDGSNFTLKIRSTKLEDSAMYFCASMERFNSPLHFGNGTRLTVT.